This is a list of T cell receptor beta chains from one sample in a study of cytomegalovirus exposure and HLA in healthy donors. TCRdb's table, derived via immunoSEQ multiplex PCR, lists solely in-frame clones and lacks some. The sample yields roughly 150,000 clones, approximately 86% seen once. Sequencing was carried out using PBMCs. These TCRs come from a woman aged 50 to 60 in good health and CMV-seropositive. Both conserved end residues are part of each CDR3. The D gene is left open where the match is weak. Clone sizes are given selectively: once, few, many, or a class where the clone is expanded.

J gene,D gene,V gene,clone size,CDR3 protein,CDR3 DNA
TRBJ2-5,NA,TRBV19,few,CASSMGGTLKETQYF,TGTGCCAGTAGTATGGGAGGGACACTCAAAGAGACCCAGTACTTC
TRBJ1-1,TRBD1,TRBV6-5,NA,CASRRTGGDEAFF,TGTGCCAGCAGACGGACAGGAGGAGATGAAGCTTTCTTT
TRBJ1-4,NA,TRBV25-1,NA,CASSDRGGGYEKLFF,TGTGCCAGCAGTGATCGCGGCGGCGGGTATGAAAAACTGTTTTTT
TRBJ2-3,NA,TRBV10-1,NA,CASSGDFPSTDTQYF,TGCGCCAGCAGCGGTGACTTTCCTAGCACAGATACGCAGTATTTT
TRBJ2-7,TRBD1,TRBV5-1,NA,CASSQPAGTGNEQYF,TGCGCCAGCAGCCAACCGGCCGGGACAGGGAACGAGCAGTACTTC
TRBJ2-7,NA,TRBV6-5,few,CASSPQMGRDEQYF,TGTGCCAGCAGTCCCCAGATGGGCAGGGACGAGCAGTACTTC
TRBJ2-7,TRBD1,TRBV29-1,NA,CSVETGSGYEQYF,TGCAGCGTTGAGACAGGGTCGGGCTACGAGCAGTACTTC
TRBJ2-7,TRBD2,TRBV27,NA,CASSPWEGNNEQYF,TGTGCCAGCAGTCCGTGGGAGGGGAACAACGAGCAGTACTTC
TRBJ1-2,TRBD1,TRBV13,NA,CTSSLGQDRSYGYTF,TGTACCAGCAGCTTAGGTCAGGACAGGAGCTATGGCTACACCTTC
TRBJ1-1,NA,TRBV19,NA,CASSIKSSSMNTEAFF,TGTGCCAGTAGTATTAAATCGTCGAGCATGAACACTGAAGCTTTCTTT
TRBJ1-2,NA,TRBV7-9,NA,CASSPDSPYGYTF,TGTGCCAGCAGTCCGGACAGTCCCTATGGCTACACCTTC
TRBJ2-1,NA,TRBV7-9,NA,CASSLAGIEQFF,TGTGCCAGCAGCTTAGCCGGGATTGAGCAGTTCTTC
TRBJ2-3,TRBD1,TRBV5-4,NA,CASSFQGGLWDTDTQYF,TGTGCCAGCAGCTTTCAAGGGGGCTTATGGGACACAGATACGCAGTATTTT
TRBJ2-5,TRBD2,TRBV7-8,NA,CASSLGGTSGAPYF,TGTGCCAGCAGCTTAGGTGGGACTAGCGGGGCCCCGTACTTC
TRBJ1-5,TRBD1,TRBV5-1,NA,CASSLGGQVNQPQHF,TGCGCCAGCAGCTTGGGGGGACAGGTGAATCAGCCCCAGCATTTT
TRBJ1-5,NA,TRBV18,NA,CASSPGGYQPQHF,TGTGCCAGCTCACCAGGGGGGTATCAGCCCCAGCATTTT
TRBJ1-1,NA,TRBV7-2,NA,CASSLGAGRHTEAFF,TGTGCCAGCAGCTTAGGGGCAGGGAGGCACACTGAAGCTTTCTTT
TRBJ2-7,TRBD1,TRBV7-9,NA,CASSRSPGQGAYEQYF,TGTGCCAGCAGCCGTTCACCGGGACAGGGGGCTTACGAGCAGTACTTC